This T cell receptor (beta chain) was retrieved from a study of blood T cell repertoires in COVID-19. About the study: Both acute and convalescent COVID-19 samples were obtained from the United States, Italy and Spain. The cDNA or gDNA used as material had been derived from T cells, B-cell-depleted T cells, or PBMCs.

The CDR3 is 16 residues long. Per the germline V gene, CDR1 is KGHSH and CDR2 is LQKENI. Trimming took 2 bases from V and 6 from J, leaving 17 bases between them. In the authors' workflow: The assay estimated nucleated cells by amplifying reference gene primers. The assay was immunoSEQ multiplex PCR, and TCRdb's table has in-frame clones only and misses some. V, J and clone size derive from that table, while D and trimming were established from the DNA sequence. This sample has about 270,000 clones, with around 87% found just once. Sequenced material: peripheral blood. V is TRBV18 and J is TRBJ1-5, with a possible D match to TRBD1 (5 bases). The sequence was obtained from a woman between 45 and 60 years old with acute or convalescent COVID-19. The CDR3 reads CASSPNPGSQGQPQHF. CDR3 DNA sequence: TGTGCCAGCTCACCAAACCCAGGGTCGCAGGGTCAGCCCCAGCATTTT.